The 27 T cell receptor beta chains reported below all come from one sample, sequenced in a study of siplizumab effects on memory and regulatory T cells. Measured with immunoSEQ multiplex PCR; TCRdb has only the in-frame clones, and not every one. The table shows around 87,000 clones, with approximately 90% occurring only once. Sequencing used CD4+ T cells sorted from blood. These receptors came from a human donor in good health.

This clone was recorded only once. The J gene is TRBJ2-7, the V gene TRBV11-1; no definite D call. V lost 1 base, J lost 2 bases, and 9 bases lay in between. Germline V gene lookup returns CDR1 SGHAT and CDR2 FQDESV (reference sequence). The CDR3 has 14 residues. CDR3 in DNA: TGTGCCAGCAGCTTAGGGGGTAGTGCCTACGAGCAGTACTTC. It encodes CASSLGGSAYEQYF.

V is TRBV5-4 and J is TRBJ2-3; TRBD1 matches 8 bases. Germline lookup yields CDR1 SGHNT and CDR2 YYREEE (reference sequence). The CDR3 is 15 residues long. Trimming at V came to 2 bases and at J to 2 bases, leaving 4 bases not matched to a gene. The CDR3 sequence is CASSFSDRVTDTQYF. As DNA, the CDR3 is TGTGCCAGCAGCTTCTCGGACAGGGTCACAGATACGCAGTATTTT.

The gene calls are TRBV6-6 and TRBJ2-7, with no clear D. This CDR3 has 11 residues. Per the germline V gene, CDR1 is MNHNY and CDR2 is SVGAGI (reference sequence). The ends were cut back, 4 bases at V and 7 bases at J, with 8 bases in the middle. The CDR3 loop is CASSLGREQYF. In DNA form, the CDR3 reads TGTGCCAGCAGTTTAGGTCGGGAGCAGTACTTC.

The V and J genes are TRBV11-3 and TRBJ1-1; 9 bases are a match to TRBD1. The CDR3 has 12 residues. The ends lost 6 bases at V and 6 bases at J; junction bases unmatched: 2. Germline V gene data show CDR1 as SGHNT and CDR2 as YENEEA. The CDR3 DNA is TGTGCCAGCAGGACAGGGGGGGCTGAAGCTTTCTTT. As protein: CASRTGGAEAFF.

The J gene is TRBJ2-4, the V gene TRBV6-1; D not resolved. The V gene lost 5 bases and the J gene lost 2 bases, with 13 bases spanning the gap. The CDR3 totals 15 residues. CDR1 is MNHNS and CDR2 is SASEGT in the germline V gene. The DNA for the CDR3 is TGTGCCAGCAGTTTTCTAGTCGAAACCAAAAACATTCAGTACTTC. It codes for CASSFLVETKNIQYF.

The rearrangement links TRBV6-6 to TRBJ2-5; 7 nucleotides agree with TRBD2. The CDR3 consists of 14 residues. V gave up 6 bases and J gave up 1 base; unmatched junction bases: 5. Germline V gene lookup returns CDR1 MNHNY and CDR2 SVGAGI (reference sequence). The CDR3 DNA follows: TGTGCCAGCAGCCGGGACTACGGCCAAGAGACCCAGTACTTC. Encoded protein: CASSRDYGQETQYF.

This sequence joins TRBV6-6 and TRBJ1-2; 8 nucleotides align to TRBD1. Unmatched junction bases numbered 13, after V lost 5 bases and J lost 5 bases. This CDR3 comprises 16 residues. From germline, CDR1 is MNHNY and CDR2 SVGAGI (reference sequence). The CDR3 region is CASSMAQGVFQYGYTF. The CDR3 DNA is TGTGCCAGCAGTATGGCACAGGGGGTCTTCCAATATGGCTACACCTTC.

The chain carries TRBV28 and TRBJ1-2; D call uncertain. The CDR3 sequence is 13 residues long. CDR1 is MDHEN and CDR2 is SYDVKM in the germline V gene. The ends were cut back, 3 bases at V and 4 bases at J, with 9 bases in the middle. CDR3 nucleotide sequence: TGTGCCAGCAGTTTGGGCCAGTTCTATGGCTACACCTTC. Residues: CASSLGQFYGYTF.

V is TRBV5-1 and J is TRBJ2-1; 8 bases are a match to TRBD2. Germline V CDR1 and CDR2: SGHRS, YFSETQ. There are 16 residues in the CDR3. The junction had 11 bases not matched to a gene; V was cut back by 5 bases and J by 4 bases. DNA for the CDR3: TGCGCCAGCAGTTTCATAGCGGGAAGTGTGTACAATGAGCAGTTCTTC. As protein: CASSFIAGSVYNEQFF.

In nucleotides, the CDR3 is TGTGCCAGCAGCTATGGCTACACCCTGGGCGATCAGCCCCAGCATTTT. Translation: CASSYGYTLGDQPQHF. The genes are TRBV5-6 and TRBJ1-5; no clear D. The V gene's germline CDR1 is SGHDT and CDR2 YYEEEE. The CDR3 has 16 residues. With 3 bases removed from V and 5 bases from J, the gap between germline ends came to 18 bases.

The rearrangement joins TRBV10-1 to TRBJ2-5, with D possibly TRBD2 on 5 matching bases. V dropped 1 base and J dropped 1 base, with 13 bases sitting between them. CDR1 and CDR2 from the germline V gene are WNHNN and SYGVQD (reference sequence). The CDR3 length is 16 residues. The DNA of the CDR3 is TGCGCCAGCAGTGAGTTCGTAGGAGGACGCCAAGAGACCCAGTACTTC. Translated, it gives CASSEFVGGRQETQYF.

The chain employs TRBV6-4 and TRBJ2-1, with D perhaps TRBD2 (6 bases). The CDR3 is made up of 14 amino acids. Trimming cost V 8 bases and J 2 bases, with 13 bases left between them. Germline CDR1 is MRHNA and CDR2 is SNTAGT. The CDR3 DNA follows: TGTGCCAGCCGGCGGGGTCCAACCTACAATGAGCAGTTCTTC. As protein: CASRRGPTYNEQFF.

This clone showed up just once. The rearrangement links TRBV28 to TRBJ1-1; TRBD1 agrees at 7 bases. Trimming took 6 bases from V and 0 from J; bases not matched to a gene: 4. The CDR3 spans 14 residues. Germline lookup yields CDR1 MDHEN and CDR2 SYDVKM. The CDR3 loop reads CASRPGTVNTEAFF. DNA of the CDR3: TGTGCCAGCAGGCCGGGGACAGTGAACACTGAAGCTTTCTTT.

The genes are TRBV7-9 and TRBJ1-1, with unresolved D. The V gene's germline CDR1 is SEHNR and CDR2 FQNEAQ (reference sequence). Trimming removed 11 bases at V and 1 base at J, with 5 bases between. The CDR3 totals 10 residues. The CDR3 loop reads CAGENTEAFF. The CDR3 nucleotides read TGTGCCGGAGAGAACACTGAAGCTTTCTTT.

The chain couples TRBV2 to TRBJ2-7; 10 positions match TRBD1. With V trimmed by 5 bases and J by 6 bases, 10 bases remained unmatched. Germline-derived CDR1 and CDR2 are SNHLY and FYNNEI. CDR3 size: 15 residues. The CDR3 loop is CASSSPVGTGVEQYF. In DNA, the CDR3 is TGTGCCAGCAGTTCACCCGTCGGGACAGGGGTCGAGCAGTACTTC.

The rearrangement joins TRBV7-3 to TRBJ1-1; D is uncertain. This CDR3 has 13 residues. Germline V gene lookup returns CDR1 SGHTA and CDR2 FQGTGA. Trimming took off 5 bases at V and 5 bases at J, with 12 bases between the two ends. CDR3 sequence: CASSPGPATEAFF. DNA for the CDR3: TGTGCCAGCAGCCCCGGACCGGCTACTGAAGCTTTCTTT.

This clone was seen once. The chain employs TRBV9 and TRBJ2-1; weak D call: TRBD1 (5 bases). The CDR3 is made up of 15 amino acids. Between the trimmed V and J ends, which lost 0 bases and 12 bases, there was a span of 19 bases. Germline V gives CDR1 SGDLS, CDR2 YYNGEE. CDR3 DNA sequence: TGTGCCAGCAGCGTAGCCCCCAGGGCCAATGACGGGCAGTTCTTC. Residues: CASSVAPRANDGQFF.

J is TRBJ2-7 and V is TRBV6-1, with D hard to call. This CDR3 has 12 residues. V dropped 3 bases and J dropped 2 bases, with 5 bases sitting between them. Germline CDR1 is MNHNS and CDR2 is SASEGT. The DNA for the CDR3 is TGTGCCAGCAGTGATACAGCCTACGAGCAGTACTTC. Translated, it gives CASSDTAYEQYF.

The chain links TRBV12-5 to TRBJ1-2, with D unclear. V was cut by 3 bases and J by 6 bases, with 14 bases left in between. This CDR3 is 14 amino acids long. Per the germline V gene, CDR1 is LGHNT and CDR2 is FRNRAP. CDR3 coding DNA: TGTGCTAGTGGTTTAGGTACTGGCGTGGATGGCTACACCTTC. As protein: CASGLGTGVDGYTF.

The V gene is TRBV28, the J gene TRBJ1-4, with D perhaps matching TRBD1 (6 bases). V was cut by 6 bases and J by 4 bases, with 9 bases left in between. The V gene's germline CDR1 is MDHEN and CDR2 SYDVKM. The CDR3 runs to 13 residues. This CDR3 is CASSGQINEKLFF. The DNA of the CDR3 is TGTGCCAGCAGCGGACAGATTAATGAAAAACTGTTTTTT.

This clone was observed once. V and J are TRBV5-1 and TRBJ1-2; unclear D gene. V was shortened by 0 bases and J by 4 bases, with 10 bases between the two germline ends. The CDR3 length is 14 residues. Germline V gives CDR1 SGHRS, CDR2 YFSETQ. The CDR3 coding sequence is TGCGCCAGCAGCTTGGAAGGGCAGACCTATGGCTACACCTTC. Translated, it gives CASSLEGQTYGYTF.

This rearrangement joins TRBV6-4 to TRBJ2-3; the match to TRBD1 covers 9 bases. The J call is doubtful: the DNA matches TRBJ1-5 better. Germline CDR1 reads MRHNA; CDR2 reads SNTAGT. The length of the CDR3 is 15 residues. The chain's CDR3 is CASSVMGQGRDTQHF. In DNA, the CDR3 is TGTGCCAGCAGTGTCATGGGACAGGGCAGGGATACGCAGCATTTT.

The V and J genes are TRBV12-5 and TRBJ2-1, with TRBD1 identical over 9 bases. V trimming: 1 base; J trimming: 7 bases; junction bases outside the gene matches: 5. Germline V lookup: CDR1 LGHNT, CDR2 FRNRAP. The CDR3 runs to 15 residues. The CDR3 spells CASGLGDRVSNEQFF. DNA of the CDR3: TGTGCTAGTGGTTTGGGGGACAGGGTTTCGAATGAGCAGTTCTTC.

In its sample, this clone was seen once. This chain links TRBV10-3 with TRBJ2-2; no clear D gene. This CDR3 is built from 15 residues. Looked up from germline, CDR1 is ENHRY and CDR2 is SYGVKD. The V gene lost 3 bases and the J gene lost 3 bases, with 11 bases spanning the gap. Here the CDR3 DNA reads TGTGCCATCAGTGATTCGGGCGGTCACACCGGGGAGCTGTTTTTT. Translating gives CAISDSGGHTGELFF.

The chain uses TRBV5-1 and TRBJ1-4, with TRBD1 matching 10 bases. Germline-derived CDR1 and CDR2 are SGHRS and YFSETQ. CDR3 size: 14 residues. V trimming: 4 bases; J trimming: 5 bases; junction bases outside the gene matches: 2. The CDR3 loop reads CASSTDRGNEKLFF. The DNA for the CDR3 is TGCGCCAGCAGCACGGACAGGGGGAATGAAAAACTGTTTTTT.

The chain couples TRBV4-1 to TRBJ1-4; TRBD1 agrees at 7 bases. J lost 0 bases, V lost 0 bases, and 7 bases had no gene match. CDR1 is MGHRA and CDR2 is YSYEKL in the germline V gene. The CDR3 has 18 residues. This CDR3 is CASSQDNAGGPTNEKLFF. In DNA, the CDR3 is TGCGCCAGCAGCCAAGATAACGCAGGGGGGCCAACTAATGAAAAACTGTTTTTT.

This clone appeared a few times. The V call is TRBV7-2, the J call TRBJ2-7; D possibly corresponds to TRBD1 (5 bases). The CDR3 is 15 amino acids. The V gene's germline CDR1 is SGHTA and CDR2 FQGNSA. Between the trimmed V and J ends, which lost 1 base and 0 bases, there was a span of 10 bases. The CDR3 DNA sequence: TGTGCCAGCAGCTTAGAACAGGCGATCTCCTACGAGCAGTACTTC. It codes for CASSLEQAISYEQYF. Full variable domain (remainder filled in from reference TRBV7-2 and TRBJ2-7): GAGVSQSPSNKVTEKGKDVELRCDPISGHTALYWYRQSLGQGLEFLIYFQGNSAPDKSGLPSDRFSAERTGGSVSTLTIQRTQQEDSAVYLCASSLEQAISYEQYFGPGTRLTVT.